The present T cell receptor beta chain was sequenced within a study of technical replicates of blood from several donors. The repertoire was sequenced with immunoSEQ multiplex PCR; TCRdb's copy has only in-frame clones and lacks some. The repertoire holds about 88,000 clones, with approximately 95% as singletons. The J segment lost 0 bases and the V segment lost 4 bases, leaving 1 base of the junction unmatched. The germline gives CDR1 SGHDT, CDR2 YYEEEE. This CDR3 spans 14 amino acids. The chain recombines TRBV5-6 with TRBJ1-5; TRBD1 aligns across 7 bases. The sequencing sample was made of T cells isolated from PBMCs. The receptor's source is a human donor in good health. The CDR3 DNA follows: TGTGCCAGCAGCAGGGGGCTTAGCAATCAGCCCCAGCATTTT. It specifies CASSRGLSNQPQHF.